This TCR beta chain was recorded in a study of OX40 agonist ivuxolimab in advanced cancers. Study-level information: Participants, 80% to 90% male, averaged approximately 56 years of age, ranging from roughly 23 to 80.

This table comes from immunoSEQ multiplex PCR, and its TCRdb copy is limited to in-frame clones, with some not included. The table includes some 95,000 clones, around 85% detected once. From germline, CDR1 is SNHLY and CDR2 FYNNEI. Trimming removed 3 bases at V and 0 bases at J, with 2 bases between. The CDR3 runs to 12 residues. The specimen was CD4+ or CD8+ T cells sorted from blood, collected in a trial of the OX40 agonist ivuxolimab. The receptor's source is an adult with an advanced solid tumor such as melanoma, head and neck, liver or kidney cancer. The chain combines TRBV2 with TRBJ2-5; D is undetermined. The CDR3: CASSDHQETQYF. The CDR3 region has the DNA TGTGCCAGCAGTGACCACCAAGAGACCCAGTACTTC.